This TCR beta chain appears in the sequencing data of a study of cytomegalovirus exposure and HLA in healthy donors. The study, taken as a whole, reports: Reported performance of the classifier showed diagnosis of cytomegalovirus status with high specificity and sensitivity. Clusters of TCRs from the first cohort tended to co-occur in the 120 or so validation repertoires (as a later analysis found).

Measured with immunoSEQ multiplex PCR; TCRdb has only the in-frame clones, and not every one. The repertoire consists of more than 75,000 clones, with around 94% occurring once and the leading ten covering approximately 0.69%. The validation cohort, a group of 90 to 150 subjects, included the donors and was separate from the roughly 670-subject first cohort. With regard to this clone: Its antigen remains unidentified.

This CDR3 comprises 10 residues. In germline, CDR1 is GTSNPN, CDR2 SVGIG (reference sequence). Trimming took off 7 bases at V and 5 bases at J, with 6 bases between the two ends. The chain is built from TRBV30 and TRBJ2-1; D unresolved. Material for sequencing was PBMCs. This sequence was found in a man in his late teens or twenties in good health and CMV-seronegative. The CDR3 sequence: CAFSDNEQFF. The CDR3 coding sequence is TGTGCCTTCAGTGACAATGAGCAGTTCTTC.